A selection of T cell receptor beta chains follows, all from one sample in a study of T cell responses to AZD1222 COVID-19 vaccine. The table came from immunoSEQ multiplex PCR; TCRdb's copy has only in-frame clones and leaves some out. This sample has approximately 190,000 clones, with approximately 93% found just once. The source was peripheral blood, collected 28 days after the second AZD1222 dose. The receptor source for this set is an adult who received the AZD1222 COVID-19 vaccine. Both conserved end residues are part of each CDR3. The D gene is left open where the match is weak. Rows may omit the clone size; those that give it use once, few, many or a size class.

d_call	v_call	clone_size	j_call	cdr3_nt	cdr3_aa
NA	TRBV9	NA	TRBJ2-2	TGTGCCAGCAGGGGCTTGGCGAACACCGGGGAGCTGTTTTTT	CASRGLANTGELFF
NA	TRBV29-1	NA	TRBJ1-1	TGCAGCGTTGAAGGACGGATGAACACTGAAGCTTTCTTT	CSVEGRMNTEAFF
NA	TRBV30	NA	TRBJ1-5	TGTGCCTGGAGTGTCCGGAGCAATCAGCCCCAGCATTTT	CAWSVRSNQPQHF
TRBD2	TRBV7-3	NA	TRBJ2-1	TGTGCCAGCAGCCCTAACCTAGCGGGGGGGTTCAATGAGCAGTTCTTC	CASSPNLAGGFNEQFF
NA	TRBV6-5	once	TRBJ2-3	TGTGCCAGCAGTTACTCTTTGGGCGGCACAGATACGCAGTATTTT	CASSYSLGGTDTQYF
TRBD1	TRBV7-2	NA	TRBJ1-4	TGTGCCAGCAGCTTAATGTGGACAGGAGAAAAACTGTTTTTT	CASSLMWTGEKLFF
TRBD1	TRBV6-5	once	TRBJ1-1	TGTGCCAGCAGTTACGGGACAGGACTTGAAGCTTTCTTT	CASSYGTGLEAFF
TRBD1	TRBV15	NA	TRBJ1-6	TGTGCCACCAGCAGAGACAACCGACAGGGGCCAACATCACCCCTCCACTTT	CATSRDNRQGPTSPLHF
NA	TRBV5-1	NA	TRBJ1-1	TGCGCCAGCAGCCCGGGACGGGGAACGACTGAAGCTTTCTTT	CASSPGRGTTEAFF
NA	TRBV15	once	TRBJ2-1	TGTGCCACCAGCAGCAAGGGGGCGGGGAACTCCTACAATGAGCAGTTCTTC	CATSSKGAGNSYNEQFF
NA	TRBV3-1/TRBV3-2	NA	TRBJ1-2	TGTGCCAGCAGCCAAGGGACCGATGGCTACACCTTC	CASSQGTDGYTF
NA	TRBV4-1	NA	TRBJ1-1	TGCGCCAGCAGCCAAGCAGCCCGACCCGGACAGCTGAACACTGAAGCTTTCTTT	CASSQAARPGQLNTEAFF
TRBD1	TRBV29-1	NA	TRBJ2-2	TGCAGCGCCAGGACAGGGCCGAACACCGGGGAGCTGTTTTTT	CSARTGPNTGELFF
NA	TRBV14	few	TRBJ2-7	TGTGCCAGCAGCCAGGGCAGGGGCGAGGGCGAGCAGTACTTC	CASSQGRGEGEQYF
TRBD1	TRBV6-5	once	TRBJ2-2	TGTGCCAGCAGCCGGGACAGGGTCCCTGGGGAGCTGTTTTTT	CASSRDRVPGELFF
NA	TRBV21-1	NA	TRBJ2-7	TGTGCCAGCAGAATGCGACCCGGTACTACCTACGAGCAGTACTTC	CASRMRPGTTYEQYF
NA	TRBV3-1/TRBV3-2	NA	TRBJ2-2	TGTGCCAGCAGCCAGCCGAAGGGGGGGCTGGGCACCGGGGAGCTGTTTTTT	CASSQPKGGLGTGELFF
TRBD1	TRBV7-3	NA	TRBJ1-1	TGTGCCAGCAGCTTAGAGCCAGGGGGTTACTTCACTGAAGCTTTCTTT	CASSLEPGGYFTEAFF
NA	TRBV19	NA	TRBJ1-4	TGTGCCAGTAGTGGCCACAGGGCTGGTAATGAAAAACTGTTTTTT	CASSGHRAGNEKLFF
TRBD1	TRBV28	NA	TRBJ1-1	TGTGCCAGCAGACGAAACCCCCTCCGGGACAGGGGGATCACTGAAGCTTTCTTT	CASRRNPLRDRGITEAFF
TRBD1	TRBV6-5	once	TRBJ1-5	TGTGCCATCACAGGGGATAGCAATCAGCCCCAGCATTTT	CAITGDSNQPQHF
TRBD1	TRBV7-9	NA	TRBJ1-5	TGTGCCAGCAGCTTCTACAGGGGGAGCAATCAGCCCCAGCATTTT	CASSFYRGSNQPQHF
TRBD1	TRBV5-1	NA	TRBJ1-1	TGCGCCAGCAGCTTGGTAACAGGGGAAACCACTGAAGCTTTCTTT	CASSLVTGETTEAFF
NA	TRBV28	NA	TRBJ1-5	TGTGCCAGCAGTTTGGGACACCGAATCAGTCCCCAGCATTTT	CASSLGHRISPQHF
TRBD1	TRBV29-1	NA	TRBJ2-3	TGCAGCATTCTGGACAGGGGAGGCACAGATACGCAGTATTTT	CSILDRGGTDTQYF
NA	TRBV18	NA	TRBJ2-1	TGTGCCAGCTCACCAAGGCGATCCAATGAGCAGTTCTTC	CASSPRRSNEQFF
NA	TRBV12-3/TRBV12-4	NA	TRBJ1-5	TGTGCCAGCAGTTTGGGCAGCTATCAGCCCCAGCATTTT	CASSLGSYQPQHF
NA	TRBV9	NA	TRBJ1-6	TGTGCCAGCAGCGCCTCTGGGGGCAGGGGAGGTTCACCCCTCCACTTT	CASSASGGRGGSPLHF
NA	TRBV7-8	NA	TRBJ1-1	TGTGCCAGCAGCTTGGACCGCTGGGGTTATATGAACACTGAAGCTTTCTTT	CASSLDRWGYMNTEAFF
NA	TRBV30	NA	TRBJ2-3	TGTGCCTGTACGGGACGCCCCGCAGATACGCAGTATTTT	CACTGRPADTQYF
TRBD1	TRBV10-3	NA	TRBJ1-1	TGTGCCATCAGGGAGACAGGGGAGAACACTGAAGCTTTCTTT	CAIRETGENTEAFF
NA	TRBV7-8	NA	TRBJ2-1	TGTGCCAGCAGCCCAGCCAACGGCAATGAGCAGTTCTTC	CASSPANGNEQFF
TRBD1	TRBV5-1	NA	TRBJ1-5	TGCGCCAGCAGCTTGGGGCCGGGACAGGGAAATCAGCCCCAGCATTTT	CASSLGPGQGNQPQHF
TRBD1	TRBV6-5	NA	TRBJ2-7	TGTGCCAGCAGTTGGGACAGGGGTTTCGAGCACGAGCAGTACTTC	CASSWDRGFEHEQYF
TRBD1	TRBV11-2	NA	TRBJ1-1	TGTGCCAGCAGCTCTCCGGGACAGGGGGGTACTGAAGCTTTCTTT	CASSSPGQGGTEAFF
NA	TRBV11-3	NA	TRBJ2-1	TGTGCCAGCAGCCTGCGGTACAATGAGCAGTTCTTC	CASSLRYNEQFF
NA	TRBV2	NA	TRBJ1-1	TGTGCCAGCTCGGACGGCGTGGGTAAAGCTTTCTTT	CASSDGVGKAFF
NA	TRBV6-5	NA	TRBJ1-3	TGTGCCAGCAGCGGGACGGTCGGAAACACCATATATTTT	CASSGTVGNTIYF
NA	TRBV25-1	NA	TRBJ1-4	TGTGCCAGCAGTGAGTCAGAAAATGAAAAACTGTTTTTT	CASSESENEKLFF
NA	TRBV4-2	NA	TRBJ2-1	TGTGCCAGCAGCCAAGATTCCGGTAACAATGAGCAGTTCTTC	CASSQDSGNNEQFF
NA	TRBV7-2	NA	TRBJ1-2	TGTGCCAGCAGCTTAGACCGGACAAATTCCGGCTACACCTTC	CASSLDRTNSGYTF
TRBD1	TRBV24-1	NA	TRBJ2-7	TGTGCCACCAGTGATTTCCCGGGACAGGGCTACGAGCAGTACTTC	CATSDFPGQGYEQYF
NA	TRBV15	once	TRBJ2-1	TGTGCCACCAGCAGAGAAAGTAGTGGCGGGGGCCCTTACAATGAGCAGTTCTTC	CATSRESSGGGPYNEQFF
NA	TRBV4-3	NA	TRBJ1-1	TGCGCCAGCAGCCAATCTTGGGCAGGGGAGAGGACTGAAGCTTTCTTT	CASSQSWAGERTEAFF
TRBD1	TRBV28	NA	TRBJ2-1	TGTGCCAGCAGGACTGGGGGACAGGGGGGACATGAGCAGTTCTTC	CASRTGGQGGHEQFF
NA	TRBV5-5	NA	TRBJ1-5	TGTGCCAGCAGCTTGACAGGAGATCAGCCCCAGCATTTT	CASSLTGDQPQHF
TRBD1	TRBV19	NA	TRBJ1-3	TGTGCCAGTAGTCGTGGCAGGGGGCCCGGAAACACCATATATTTT	CASSRGRGPGNTIYF